The 10 T cell receptor beta chains reported below all come from one sample, sequenced in a study of CD8 T cells in Susac syndrome. When the RNA was reverse transcribed, random hexamers were used with an input of roughly 0.45 to 1 ug. TCRdb recomputed calls from the immunoSEQ multiplex PCR reads with MiXCR, one row per CDR3 protein. The sample has almost 450,000 distinct CDR3 sequences; 75% to 90% are singletons. The sequenced sample consisted of CD8+ T cells from PBMCs. These receptors originate from a human donor with multiple sclerosis.

The chain has TRBV5-4 and TRBJ2-1, with D possibly matching TRBD2 (7 bases). The CDR3 is 13 amino acids. Trimming stripped 1 base from V and 12 bases from J, with 14 bases between. Per germline, CDR1 SGHNT and CDR2 YYREEE (reference sequence). The CDR3 loop is CASSLTGGVGQFF. The CDR3 DNA reads as TGTGCCAGCAGCTTGACGGGGGGCGTGGGGCAGTTCTTC. The variable domain in full, with the rest retrieved from reference TRBV5-4 and TRBJ2-1, is ETGVTQSPTHLIKTRGQQVTLRCSSQSGHNTVSWYQQALGQGPQFIFQYYREEENGRGNFPPRFSGLQFPNYSSELNVNALELDDSALYLCASSLTGGVGQFFGPGTRLTVL.

The V call is TRBV30, the J call TRBJ2-3; 9 bases agree with TRBD2. The CDR3 is made up of 15 amino acids. The germline CDR1 and CDR2 sequences are GTSNPN and SVGIG (reference sequence). The trim removed 0 bases at V and 4 bases at J, leaving 5 bases unmatched. The CDR3 DNA follows: TGTGCCTGGAGTGTGGCGGGAGGGGGTGCAGATACGCAGTATTTT. Its protein is CAWSVAGGGADTQYF.

The rearrangement links TRBV2 to TRBJ2-7; no clear D gene. The CDR3 contains 15 residues. Trimming pared 5 bases from V and 2 bases from J, leaving 16 bases between. Germline loops: CDR1 SNHLY, CDR2 FYNNEI. The CDR3 here is CASSLSRIKTYEQYF. The CDR3 bases are TGTGCCAGCAGTTTATCCCGTATAAAAACCTACGAGCAGTACTTC. The whole variable domain, filled in from reference TRBV2 and TRBJ2-7, reads EPEVTQTPSHQVTQMGQEVILRCVPISNHLYFYWYRQILGQKVEFLVSFYNNEISEKSEIFDDQFSVERPDGSNFTLKIRSTKLEDSAMYFCASSLSRIKTYEQYFGPGTRLTVT.

This sequence joins TRBV30 and TRBJ2-1, with D possibly TRBD1 on 6 matching bases. Trimming pared 4 bases from V and 2 bases from J, leaving 15 bases between. CDR3 size: 15 residues. CDR1 and CDR2 (germline): GTSNPN, SVGIG (reference sequence). The CDR3, as DNA: TGTGCCTGGACCCTTCCCGGGACACCCTACAATGAGCAGTTCTTC. Its protein product is CAWTLPGTPYNEQFF.

The chain joins TRBV28 to TRBJ2-7, with 10 bases aligning to TRBD2. Trimming took 4 bases from V and 6 from J; bases not matched to a gene: 6. Germline V gene lookup returns CDR1 MDHEN and CDR2 SYDVKM. This CDR3 spans 14 amino acids. Here the CDR3 DNA reads TGTGCCAGCAGTTCTCTAGCGGGAGATTCCGAGCAGTACTTC. Translation gives CASSSLAGDSEQYF.

The genes are TRBV28 and TRBJ2-7; 7 bases fit TRBD2. Germline lookup yields CDR1 MDHEN and CDR2 SYDVKM. The CDR3 loop spans 16 amino acids. The V gene end was trimmed by 3 bases and the J gene end by 6 bases; junction bases not matched to a gene: 14. The chain's CDR3 is CASSFRFREEFSEQYF. DNA of the CDR3: TGTGCCAGCAGTTTCCGTTTCCGGGAGGAGTTCAGCGAGCAGTACTTC.

In this sample, this clonotype turned up once. CDR3 region: CASSHSRETQYF. The CDR3 DNA reads as TGTGCCAGCAGCCACTCGCGGGAGACCCAGTACTTC. The gene calls are TRBV14 and TRBJ2-5; D unclear. In germline, CDR1 is SGHDN, CDR2 FVKESK. Trimming took off 3 bases at V and 5 bases at J, with 7 bases between the two ends. This CDR3 is built from 12 residues.

The CDR3 reads CASKGGGLAEAFF. CDR3 nucleotide sequence: TGTGCCAGCAAAGGAGGGGGACTCGCTGAAGCTTTCTTT. The chain couples TRBV28 to TRBJ1-1, with D perhaps matching TRBD1 (6 bases). Germline values: CDR1 MDHEN, CDR2 SYDVKM. Trimming took off 7 bases at V and 6 bases at J, with 15 bases between the two ends. CDR3 length: 13 residues.

The chain employs TRBV6-6 and TRBJ1-1; TRBD1 matches at 7 bases. This CDR3 comprises 13 residues. Per germline, CDR1 MNHNY and CDR2 SVGAGI (reference sequence). Losses at the gene ends were 0 bases for V and 11 bases for J; bases not matched to a gene: 6. The CDR3 DNA reads TGTGCCAGCAGTTACTCCAGGGGGGAAGACGCTTTCTTT. Encoded protein: CASSYSRGEDAFF.

The J gene is TRBJ2-3, the V gene TRBV11-2; the D call may be TRBD1 or TRBD2 (6 bases each). The CDR3 sequence is 15 residues long. Trimming cost V 5 bases and J 3 bases, with 15 bases left between them. Germline V gene data show CDR1 as SGHAT and CDR2 as FQNNGV. This chain's CDR3 is CASSGGGTATDTQYF. The CDR3 DNA sequence: TGTGCCAGCAGCGGAGGGGGGACGGCGACAGATACGCAGTATTTT.